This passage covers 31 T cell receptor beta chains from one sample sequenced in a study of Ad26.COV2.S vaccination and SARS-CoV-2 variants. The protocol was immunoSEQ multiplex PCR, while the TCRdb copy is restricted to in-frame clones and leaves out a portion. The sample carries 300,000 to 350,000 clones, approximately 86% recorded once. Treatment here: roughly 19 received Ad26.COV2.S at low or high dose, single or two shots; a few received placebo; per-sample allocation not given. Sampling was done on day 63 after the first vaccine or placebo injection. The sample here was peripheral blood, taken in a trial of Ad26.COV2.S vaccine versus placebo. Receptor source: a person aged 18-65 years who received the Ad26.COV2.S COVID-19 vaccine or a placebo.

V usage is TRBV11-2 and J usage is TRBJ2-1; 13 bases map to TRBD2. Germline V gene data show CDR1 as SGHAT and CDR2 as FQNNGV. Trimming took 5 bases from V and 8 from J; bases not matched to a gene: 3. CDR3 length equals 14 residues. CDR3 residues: CASSGLAGVYEQFF. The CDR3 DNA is TGTGCCAGCAGCGGACTAGCGGGAGTCTATGAGCAGTTCTTC.

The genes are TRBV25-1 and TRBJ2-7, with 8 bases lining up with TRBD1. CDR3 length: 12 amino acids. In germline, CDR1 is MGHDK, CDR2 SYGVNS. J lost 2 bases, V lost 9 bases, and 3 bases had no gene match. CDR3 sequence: CASRDRTYEQYF. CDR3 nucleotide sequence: TGTGCCAGTAGGGACAGGACCTACGAGCAGTACTTC.

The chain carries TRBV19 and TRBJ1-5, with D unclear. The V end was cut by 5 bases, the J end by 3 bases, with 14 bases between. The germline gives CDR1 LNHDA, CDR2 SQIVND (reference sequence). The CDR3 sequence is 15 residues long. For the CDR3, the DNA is TGTGCCAGTAGTCCCCTGGGAAATACCAATCAGCCCCAGCATTTT. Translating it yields CASSPLGNTNQPQHF.

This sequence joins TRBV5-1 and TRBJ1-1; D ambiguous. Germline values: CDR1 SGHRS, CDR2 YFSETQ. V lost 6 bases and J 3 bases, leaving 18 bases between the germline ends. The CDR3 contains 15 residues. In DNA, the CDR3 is TGCGCCAGCAAATTGACGGCGGTGGGTGACACTGAAGCTTTCTTT. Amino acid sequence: CASKLTAVGDTEAFF.

CDR3 DNA sequence: TGTGCCAGCAGCTTGAAGATGGGCGCGGGGCCCCAGCATTTT. Amino acids: CASSLKMGAGPQHF. The chain employs TRBV5-5 and TRBJ1-5; D gene uncertain. The V gene lost 1 base and the J gene lost 9 bases, with 14 bases spanning the gap. In germline, CDR1 is SGHKS, CDR2 YYEKEE (reference sequence). This CDR3 has 14 amino acids.

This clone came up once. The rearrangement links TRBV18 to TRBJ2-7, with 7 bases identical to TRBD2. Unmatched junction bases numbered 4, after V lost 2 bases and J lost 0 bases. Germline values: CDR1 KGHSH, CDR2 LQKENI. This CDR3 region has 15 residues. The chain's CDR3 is CASSPSGGYSYEQYF. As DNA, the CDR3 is TGTGCCAGCTCACCATCCGGGGGGTACTCCTACGAGCAGTACTTC.

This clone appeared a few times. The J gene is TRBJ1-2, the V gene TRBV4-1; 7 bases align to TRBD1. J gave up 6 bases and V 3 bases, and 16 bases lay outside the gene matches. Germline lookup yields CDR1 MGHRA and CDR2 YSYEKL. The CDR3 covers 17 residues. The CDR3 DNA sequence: TGCGCCAGCAGCCAGGAATATTACAGGGGCCGAGGAGATGGCTACACCTTC. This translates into CASSQEYYRGRGDGYTF.

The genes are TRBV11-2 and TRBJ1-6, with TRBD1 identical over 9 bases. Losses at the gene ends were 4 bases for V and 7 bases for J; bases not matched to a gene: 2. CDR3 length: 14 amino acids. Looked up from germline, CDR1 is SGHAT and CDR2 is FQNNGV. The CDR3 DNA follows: TGTGCCAGCAGCTCAGGACAGGGGAATTCACCCCTCCACTTT. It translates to CASSSGQGNSPLHF.

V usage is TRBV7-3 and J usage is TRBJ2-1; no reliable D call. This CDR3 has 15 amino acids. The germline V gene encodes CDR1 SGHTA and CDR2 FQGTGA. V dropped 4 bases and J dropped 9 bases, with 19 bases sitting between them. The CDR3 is CASSSTPAADGEQFF. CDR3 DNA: TGTGCCAGCAGCTCCACCCCGGCCGCCGACGGTGAGCAGTTCTTC.

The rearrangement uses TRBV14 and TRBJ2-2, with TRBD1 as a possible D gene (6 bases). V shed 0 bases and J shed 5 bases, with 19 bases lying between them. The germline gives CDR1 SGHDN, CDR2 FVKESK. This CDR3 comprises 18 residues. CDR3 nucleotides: TGTGCCAGCAGCCAAGATCTTATCGGGTACAGGGTGACCGGGGAGCTGTTTTTT. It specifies CASSQDLIGYRVTGELFF. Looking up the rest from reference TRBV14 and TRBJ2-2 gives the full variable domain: EAGVTQFPSHSVIEKGQTVTLRCDPISGHDNLYWYRRVMGKEIKFLLHFVKESKQDESGMPNNRFLAERTGGTYSTLKVQPAELEDSGVYFCASSQDLIGYRVTGELFFGEGSRLTVL.

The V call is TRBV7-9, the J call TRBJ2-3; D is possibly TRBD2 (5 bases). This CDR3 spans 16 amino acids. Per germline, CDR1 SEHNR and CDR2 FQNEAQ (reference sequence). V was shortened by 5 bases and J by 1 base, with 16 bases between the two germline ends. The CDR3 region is CASSNDRDSRTDTQYF. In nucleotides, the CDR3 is TGTGCCAGCAGCAACGACCGGGATTCGCGCACAGATACGCAGTATTTT.

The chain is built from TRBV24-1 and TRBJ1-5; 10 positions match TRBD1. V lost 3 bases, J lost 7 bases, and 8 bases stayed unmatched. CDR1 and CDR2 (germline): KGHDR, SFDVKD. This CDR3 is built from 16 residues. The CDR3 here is CATSDTGTGEGQPQHF. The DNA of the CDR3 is TGTGCCACCAGTGATACCGGGACAGGGGAAGGCCAGCCCCAGCATTTT.

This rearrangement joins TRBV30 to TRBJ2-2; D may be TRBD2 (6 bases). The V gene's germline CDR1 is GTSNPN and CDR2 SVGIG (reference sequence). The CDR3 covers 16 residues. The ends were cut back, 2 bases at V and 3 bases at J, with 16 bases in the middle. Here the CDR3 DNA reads TGTGCCTGGAGTCGGGAGACTAGTGTGTACACCGGGGAGCTGTTTTTT. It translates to CAWSRETSVYTGELFF.

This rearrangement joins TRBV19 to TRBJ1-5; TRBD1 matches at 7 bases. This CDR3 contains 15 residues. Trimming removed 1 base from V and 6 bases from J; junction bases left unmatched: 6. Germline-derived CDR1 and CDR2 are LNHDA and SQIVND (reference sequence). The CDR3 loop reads CASSIGQGEIQPQHF. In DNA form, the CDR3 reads TGTGCCAGTAGTATAGGCCAGGGGGAAATTCAGCCCCAGCATTTT.

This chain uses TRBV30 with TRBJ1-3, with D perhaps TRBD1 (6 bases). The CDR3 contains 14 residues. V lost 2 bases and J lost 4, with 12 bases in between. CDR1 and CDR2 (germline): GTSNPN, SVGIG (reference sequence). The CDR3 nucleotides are TGTGCCTGGAGTCTACGGACAGCGGGAAACACCATATATTTT. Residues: CAWSLRTAGNTIYF.

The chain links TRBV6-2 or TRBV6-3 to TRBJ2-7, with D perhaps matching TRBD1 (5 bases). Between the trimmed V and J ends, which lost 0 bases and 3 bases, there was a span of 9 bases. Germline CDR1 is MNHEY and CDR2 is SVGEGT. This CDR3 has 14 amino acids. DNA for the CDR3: TGTGCCAGCAGTTACTCGGGGCAGGGCTACGAGCAGTACTTC. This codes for CASSYSGQGYEQYF.

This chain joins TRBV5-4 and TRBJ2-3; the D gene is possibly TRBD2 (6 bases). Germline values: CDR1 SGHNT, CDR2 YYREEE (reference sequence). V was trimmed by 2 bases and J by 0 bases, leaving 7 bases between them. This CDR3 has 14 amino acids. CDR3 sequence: CASSFGGSTDTQYF. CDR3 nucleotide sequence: TGTGCCAGCAGCTTTGGGGGGAGCACAGATACGCAGTATTTT.

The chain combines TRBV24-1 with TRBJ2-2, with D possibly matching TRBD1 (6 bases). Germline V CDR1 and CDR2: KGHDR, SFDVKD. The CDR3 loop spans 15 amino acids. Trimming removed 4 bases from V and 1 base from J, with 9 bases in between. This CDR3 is CATSDRTENTGELFF. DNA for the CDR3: TGTGCCACCAGTGACCGGACAGAGAACACCGGGGAGCTGTTTTTT.

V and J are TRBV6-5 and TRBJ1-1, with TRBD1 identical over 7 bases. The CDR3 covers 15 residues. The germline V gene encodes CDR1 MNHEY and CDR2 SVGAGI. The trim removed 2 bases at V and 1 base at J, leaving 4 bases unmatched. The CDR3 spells CASSYRGRENTEAFF. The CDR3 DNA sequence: TGTGCCAGCAGTTACAGGGGGCGGGAGAACACTGAAGCTTTCTTT.

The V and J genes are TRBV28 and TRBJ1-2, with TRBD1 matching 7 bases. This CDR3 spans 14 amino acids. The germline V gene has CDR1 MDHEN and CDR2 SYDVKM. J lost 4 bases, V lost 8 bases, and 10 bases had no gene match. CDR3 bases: TGTGCCAGCCTGGAGGGGGCGCGAGGCTATGGCTACACCTTC. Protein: CASLEGARGYGYTF.

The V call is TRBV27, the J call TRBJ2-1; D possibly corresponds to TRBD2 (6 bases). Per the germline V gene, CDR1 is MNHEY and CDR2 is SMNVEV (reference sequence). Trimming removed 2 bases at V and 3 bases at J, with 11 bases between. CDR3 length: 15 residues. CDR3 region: CASSLIVSGYNEQFF. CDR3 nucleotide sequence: TGTGCCAGCAGTTTAATAGTTAGCGGCTACAATGAGCAGTTCTTC.

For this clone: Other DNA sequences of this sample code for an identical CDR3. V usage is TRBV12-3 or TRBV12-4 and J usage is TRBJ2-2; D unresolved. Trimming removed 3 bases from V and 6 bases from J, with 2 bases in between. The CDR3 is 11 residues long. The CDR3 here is CASSFAGELFF. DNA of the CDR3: TGTGCCAGCAGTTTTGCCGGGGAGCTGTTTTTT.

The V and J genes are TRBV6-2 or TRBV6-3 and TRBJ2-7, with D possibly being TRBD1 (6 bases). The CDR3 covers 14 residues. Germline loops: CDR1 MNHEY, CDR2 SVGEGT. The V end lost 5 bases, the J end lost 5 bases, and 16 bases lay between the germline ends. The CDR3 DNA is TGTGCCAGCAGTCTTCGAAGGGGGATCAACGAGCAGTACTTC. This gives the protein CASSLRRGINEQYF.

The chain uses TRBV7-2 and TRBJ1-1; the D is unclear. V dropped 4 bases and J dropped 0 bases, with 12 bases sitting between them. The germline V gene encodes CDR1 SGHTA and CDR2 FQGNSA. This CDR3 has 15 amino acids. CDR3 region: CASSYRGIMNTEAFF. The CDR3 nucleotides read TGTGCCAGCAGCTACCGAGGTATCATGAACACTGAAGCTTTCTTT.

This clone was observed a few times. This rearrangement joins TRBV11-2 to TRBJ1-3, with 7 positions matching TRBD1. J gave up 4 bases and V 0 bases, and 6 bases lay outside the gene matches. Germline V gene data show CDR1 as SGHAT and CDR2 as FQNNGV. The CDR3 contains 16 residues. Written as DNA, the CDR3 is TGTGCCAGCAGCTTAGAGGGACAGACCATCGGAAACACCATATATTTT. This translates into CASSLEGQTIGNTIYF.

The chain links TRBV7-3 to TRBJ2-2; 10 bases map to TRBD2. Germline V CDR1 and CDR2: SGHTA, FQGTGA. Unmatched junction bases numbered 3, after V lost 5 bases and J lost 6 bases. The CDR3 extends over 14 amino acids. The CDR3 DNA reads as TGTGCCAGCAGCCCTAGCGGGAGTCCCGGGGAGCTGTTTTTT. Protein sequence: CASSPSGSPGELFF. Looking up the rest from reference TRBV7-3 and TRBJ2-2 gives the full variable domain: GAGVSQTPSNKVTEKGKYVELRCDPISGHTALYWYRQSLGQGPEFLIYFQGTGAADDSGLPNDRFFAVRPEGSVSTLKIQRTERGDSAVYLCASSPSGSPGELFFGEGSRLTVL.

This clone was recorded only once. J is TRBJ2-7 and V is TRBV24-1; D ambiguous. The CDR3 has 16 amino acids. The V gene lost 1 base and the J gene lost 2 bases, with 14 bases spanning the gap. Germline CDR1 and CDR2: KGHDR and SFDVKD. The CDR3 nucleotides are TGTGCCACCAGTGATTTAAGGGATATTAGGCCCTACGAGCAGTACTTC. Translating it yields CATSDLRDIRPYEQYF.

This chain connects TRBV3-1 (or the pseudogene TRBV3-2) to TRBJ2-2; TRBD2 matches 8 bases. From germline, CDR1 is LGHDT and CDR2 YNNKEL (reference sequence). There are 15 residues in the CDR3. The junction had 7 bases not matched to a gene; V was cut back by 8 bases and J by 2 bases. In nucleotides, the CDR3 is TGTGCCAGCGATGGGACTAGGAAAAACACCGGGGAGCTGTTTTTT. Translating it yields CASDGTRKNTGELFF.

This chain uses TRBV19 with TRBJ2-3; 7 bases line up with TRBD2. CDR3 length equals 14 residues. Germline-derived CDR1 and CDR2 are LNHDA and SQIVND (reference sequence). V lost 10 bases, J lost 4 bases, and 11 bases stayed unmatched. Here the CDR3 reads CATRSGIPADTQYF. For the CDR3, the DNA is TGTGCCACTCGGAGCGGGATTCCAGCAGATACGCAGTATTTT.

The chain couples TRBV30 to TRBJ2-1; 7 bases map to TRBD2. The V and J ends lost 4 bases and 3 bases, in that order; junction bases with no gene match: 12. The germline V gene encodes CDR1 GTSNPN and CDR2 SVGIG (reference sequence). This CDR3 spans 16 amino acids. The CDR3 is CAWTALGSGVYNEQFF. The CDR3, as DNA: TGTGCCTGGACCGCCCTGGGCAGCGGGGTCTACAATGAGCAGTTCTTC.

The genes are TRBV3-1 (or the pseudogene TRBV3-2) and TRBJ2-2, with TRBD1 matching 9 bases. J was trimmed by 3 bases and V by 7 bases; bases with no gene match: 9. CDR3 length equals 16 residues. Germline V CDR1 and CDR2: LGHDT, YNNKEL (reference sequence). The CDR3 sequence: CASTRPGQGHTGELFF. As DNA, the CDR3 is TGTGCCAGCACACGGCCGGGACAGGGCCACACCGGGGAGCTGTTTTTT.